One and the same sample provided the 11 T cell receptor beta chains below, sequenced in a study of control samples from healthy donors and cancer patients. TCRdb keeps only in-frame clones here, not all; method: immunoSEQ multiplex PCR. The data show tens of thousands of clones, about 80% seen once. Source material: PBMCs. The source of these receptors is a man aged 55 to 70 with head and neck cancer.

The chain recombines TRBV24-1 with TRBJ2-1, with TRBD1 identical over 10 bases. V was clipped by 4 bases and J by 5 bases; unmatched bases: 4. Germline assignment: CDR1 KGHDR and CDR2 SFDVKD. This CDR3 contains 15 residues. The CDR3 loop reads CATSDRDRGNNEQFF. The CDR3 bases are TGTGCCACCAGTGACAGGGACAGGGGCAACAATGAGCAGTTCTTC.

V is TRBV6-1 and J is TRBJ2-7; possible D gene TRBD1, 5 bases. Germline lookup yields CDR1 MNHNS and CDR2 SASEGT. V was shortened by 3 bases and J by 3 bases, with 6 bases between the two germline ends. The CDR3 runs to 12 residues. The CDR3, as DNA: TGTGCCAGCAGTGACCAGGGCTACGAGCAGTACTTC. Translation: CASSDQGYEQYF.

V is TRBV24-1 and J is TRBJ1-2; TRBD1 aligns across 8 bases. With 8 bases clipped from V and 4 bases from J, the junction kept 11 bases outside the gene matches. The CDR3 has 15 amino acids. Per germline, CDR1 KGHDR and CDR2 SFDVKD. CDR3 in DNA: TGTGCCACCAACCGACCCCGGACAGGGCTCTATGGCTACACCTTC. This codes for CATNRPRTGLYGYTF.

The chain is built from TRBV11-2 and TRBJ2-3; D possibly corresponds to TRBD2 (6 bases). Germline CDR1 and CDR2: SGHAT and FQNNGV. Trimming removed 5 bases at V and 8 bases at J, with 17 bases between. CDR3 length: 14 amino acids. CDR3 coding DNA: TGTGCCAGCAGCCAACTAGCCGGGGCGGTTACGCAGTATTTT. Protein product: CASSQLAGAVTQYF.

The chain joins TRBV15 to TRBJ1-5, with D hard to call. Trimming shortened V by 0 bases and J by 5 bases, and 11 bases separated the two germline ends. The CDR3 length is 15 residues. Germline V gene sequence: CDR1 LNHNV, CDR2 YYDKDF (reference sequence). In DNA form, the CDR3 reads TGTGCCACCAGCAGAGACAGGCAGGCTTATCAGCCCCAGCATTTT. As protein: CATSRDRQAYQPQHF. Drawing the rest from reference TRBV15 and TRBJ1-5, the complete variable domain is DAMVIQNPRYQVTQFGKPVTLSCSQTLNHNVMYWYQQKSSQAPKLLFHYYDKDFNNEADTPDNFQSRRPNTSFCFLDIRSPGLGDTAMYLCATSRDRQAYQPQHFGDGTRLSIL.

The chain recombines TRBV15 with TRBJ2-5; tentative D call: TRBD2 (6 bases). The CDR3 runs 16 residues. CDR1 is LNHNV, CDR2 YYDKDF, per germline (reference sequence). V was cut by 0 bases and J by 2 bases, with 13 bases left in between. The CDR3, as DNA: TGTGCCACCAGCAGAGAGGGATCGGGACTGCAAGAGACCCAGTACTTC. It specifies CATSREGSGLQETQYF. Looking up the rest from reference TRBV15 and TRBJ2-5 gives the full variable domain: DAMVIQNPRYQVTQFGKPVTLSCSQTLNHNVMYWYQQKSSQAPKLLFHYYDKDFNNEADTPDNFQSRRPNTSFCFLDIRSPGLGDTAMYLCATSREGSGLQETQYFGPGTRLLVL.

Only a few counts were recorded for this clone. The rearrangement joins TRBV6-5 to TRBJ2-1, with 12 bases that match TRBD2. The germline gives CDR1 MNHEY, CDR2 SVGAGI. The V segment lost 6 bases and the J segment 7 bases; nucleotides outside the gene matches: 7. CDR3 length: 15 residues. The CDR3 spells CASRMTSGSRNEQFF. DNA of the CDR3: TGTGCCAGCAGGATGACTAGCGGGAGTAGAAATGAGCAGTTCTTC.

The chain uses TRBV29-1 and TRBJ2-1; 8 bases align to TRBD2. CDR3 length: 14 residues. V shed 3 bases and J 10 bases; nucleotides not matched to a gene: 11. Looked up from germline, CDR1 is SQVTM and CDR2 is ANQGSEA. CDR3 amino acids: CSVEGQTSGGEQFF. The DNA of the CDR3 is TGCAGCGTTGAGGGCCAAACTAGCGGAGGCGAGCAGTTCTTC.

This clone was recorded once. V is TRBV28 and J is TRBJ1-1; D not resolved. This CDR3 has 15 amino acids. Trimming shortened V by 8 bases and J by 1 base, and 17 bases separated the two germline ends. Germline values: CDR1 MDHEN, CDR2 SYDVKM. The CDR3 region has the DNA TGTGCCAGCGTAGGCTCAATTTCTGAGAACACTGAAGCTTTCTTT. Translated: CASVGSISENTEAFF.

The chain employs TRBV7-2 and TRBJ1-2, with D tentatively TRBD1 (5 bases). The CDR3 extends over 13 amino acids. With 2 bases removed from V and 6 bases from J, the gap between germline ends came to 10 bases. Looked up from germline, CDR1 is SGHTA and CDR2 is FQGNSA. In nucleotides, the CDR3 is TGTGCCAGCAGCTTATTGGGGGGGAATGGCTACACCTTC. It encodes CASSLLGGNGYTF.

The rearrangement links TRBV12-3 or TRBV12-4 to TRBJ1-5; D call uncertain. V lost 3 bases, J lost 4 bases, and 7 bases lay in between. The CDR3 consists of 13 residues. CDR3 nucleotide sequence: TGTGCCAGCAGTTTCGGCAGTAATCAGCCCCAGCATTTT. It is translated as CASSFGSNQPQHF.